The rows below give T cell receptor beta chains drawn from one sample of a study of OX40 agonist ivuxolimab in advanced cancers. Repertoires were generated with immunoSEQ multiplex PCR, while TCRdb's copy carries only in-frame clones and drops some. Among over 40,000 clones listed, 88% were seen once. The sequenced sample was CD4+ or CD8+ T cells sorted from blood, obtained in a trial of the OX40 agonist ivuxolimab. These receptors were taken from an adult with an advanced solid tumor such as melanoma, head and neck, liver or kidney cancer. Each CDR3 is given with its conserved first and last residue. Each record gives: CDR3 protein, V gene.

CDR3aa: CASSSGQSTDTQYF
v_gene: TRBV27

CDR3aa: CASSSTYQRGQYF
v_gene: TRBV27

CDR3aa: CASSTGYWDTEAFF
v_gene: TRBV6-5

CDR3aa: CASWTGAEETQYF
v_gene: TRBV10-3

CDR3aa: CSPSRGDLNYGYTF
v_gene: TRBV29-1

CDR3aa: CASRGPGGGRSFEAFF
v_gene: TRBV27

CDR3aa: CASRPGTQYNQPQHF
v_gene: TRBV28

CDR3aa: CASSLWGPTYEQYF
v_gene: TRBV7-8

CDR3aa: CASSPTPLGWRSPEAFF
v_gene: TRBV28

CDR3aa: CASSSQGFSYEQYF
v_gene: TRBV27

CDR3aa: CASPTRQAYEQYF
v_gene: TRBV7-3

CDR3aa: CASSSWTADYGYTF
v_gene: TRBV6-5

CDR3aa: CASSPKLAGAYEQYF
v_gene: TRBV7-9

CDR3aa: CASSHRLAGGTGELFF
v_gene: TRBV7-9

CDR3aa: CASSLSGTSWEQYF
v_gene: TRBV27

CDR3aa: CASSWGPNQPQHF
v_gene: TRBV11-3

CDR3aa: CASSEGQGRHEQYF
v_gene: TRBV2

CDR3aa: CASSEGTSGSFTDTQYF
v_gene: TRBV9

CDR3aa: CASSLEGVGEETQHF
v_gene: TRBV5-1

CDR3aa: CASADSWRSYEQYF
v_gene: TRBV7-8

CDR3aa: CASSLETGSGNTIYF
v_gene: TRBV28

CDR3aa: CASSFYRTSTEAFF
v_gene: TRBV27

CDR3aa: CSARLREQFF
v_gene: TRBV20-1

CDR3aa: CASSLVGPNNYGYTF
v_gene: TRBV7-9

CDR3aa: CASTTEGQGSGNTIYF
v_gene: TRBV5-1

CDR3aa: CASSLSSQGAIYGYTF
v_gene: TRBV27

CDR3aa: CASSLGLGEVYNEQFF
v_gene: TRBV5-6

CDR3aa: CASLGGENQPQHF
v_gene: TRBV27

CDR3aa: CATSWTGAYEQYF
v_gene: TRBV19

CDR3aa: CASSLGGVRGYTF
v_gene: TRBV7-9

CDR3aa: CASSLEELSYEQYF
v_gene: TRBV5-6

CDR3aa: CASSLKQGAHEQYF
v_gene: TRBV13

CDR3aa: CAWSTSGRTQYF
v_gene: TRBV30

CDR3aa: CASSGLAGGPETQYF
v_gene: TRBV7-9

CDR3aa: CASSHLAGTDTQYF
v_gene: TRBV7-6

CDR3aa: CASSLSGTGYYNEQFF
v_gene: TRBV16

CDR3aa: CASSVAGGPPYEQYF
v_gene: TRBV9

CDR3aa: CASSEKFRQDGYEQYF
v_gene: TRBV2

CDR3aa: CASSLTGLNYGYTF
v_gene: TRBV7-8

CDR3aa: CASSLNLPNEDNEKLFF
v_gene: TRBV28

CDR3aa: CASSLRTRVGWDEQFF
v_gene: TRBV5-4